The rows below give T cell receptor beta chains drawn from one sample of a study of blood T cell repertoires in COVID-19. The repertoire was sequenced with immunoSEQ multiplex PCR; TCRdb's copy has only in-frame clones and lacks some. The sample has about 400,000 clones; around 92% are singletons. Sequences were obtained from peripheral blood. The receptor source for this set is a man aged 40-55 years with acute or convalescent COVID-19. CDR3s include the opening cysteine and the closing phenylalanine or tryptophan. D genes are given only for firm matches.

CASSESQGKQHF	TGTGCCAGCAGTGAATCCCAGGGGAAGCAGCATTTT	TRBV6-1	TRBJ1-5	-
CASSQVPGDRYGYTF	TGCGCCAGCAGCCAAGTCCCAGGGGATAGGTATGGCTACACCTTC	TRBV4-3	TRBJ1-2	-
CASSSVVGTSGSYEQYF	TGTGCCAGCAGCTCCGTGGTAGGGACTAGCGGCTCCTACGAGCAGTACTTC	TRBV11-2	TRBJ2-7	TRBD2
CAWSPGANYGYTF	TGTGCCTGGAGTCCCGGAGCCAACTATGGCTACACCTTC	TRBV30	TRBJ1-2	-
CASSPGFLPRHLGTDTQYF	TGTGCCAGCAGCCCCGGTTTCCTTCCGAGGCATCTTGGCACAGATACGCAGTATTTT	TRBV11-2	TRBJ2-3	-
CASSHPSGSYEQYF	TGCGCCAGCTCCCACCCCAGCGGGAGTTACGAGCAGTACTTC	TRBV4-1	TRBJ2-7	TRBD2
CASSHRESGKTEAFF	TGCGCCAGCAGCCATCGGGAGTCCGGCAAGACTGAAGCTTTCTTT	TRBV4-1	TRBJ1-1	-
CASSFVRATYNSPLHF	TGTGCCAGCAGCTTCGTCAGGGCAACCTATAATTCACCCCTCCACTTT	TRBV7-2	TRBJ1-6	-
CASSLAGTSGSEQFF	TGTGCCAGCAGCCTAGCCGGGACTAGCGGTAGTGAGCAGTTCTTC	TRBV2	TRBJ2-1	TRBD2
CASSTGTGLGNDYGYTF	TGTGCCAGTAGCACCGGGACAGGCCTAGGTAACGACTATGGCTACACCTTC	TRBV19	TRBJ1-2	TRBD1
CASSRQGASGGYEQYF	TGTGCCAGCAGCCGGCAGGGGGCTAGCGGGGGCTACGAGCAGTACTTC	TRBV7-9	TRBJ2-7	TRBD2
CSAAGATNEKLFF	TGCAGCGCTGCCGGTGCAACTAATGAAAAACTGTTTTTT	TRBV29-1	TRBJ1-4	-
CAMSSGGTSGGELFF	TGTGCCATGTCTAGCGGGGGTACGAGCGGCGGGGAGCTGTTTTTT	TRBV10-3	TRBJ2-2	TRBD2
CSARGGDEQYF	TGCAGTGCTAGGGGGGGTGACGAGCAGTACTTC	TRBV20-1	TRBJ2-7	-
CASSGTGGRGELFF	TGTGCCAGCAGTGGAACAGGGGGCAGGGGGGAGCTGTTTTTT	TRBV25-1	TRBJ2-2	TRBD1
CASSVDSTGYGYTF	TGTGCCAGCAGCGTAGATTCGACAGGCTATGGCTACACCTTC	TRBV9	TRBJ1-2	-
CAWSEGQGAFF	TGTGCCTGGAGTGAGGGGCAAGGGGCTTTCTTT	TRBV30	TRBJ1-1	-